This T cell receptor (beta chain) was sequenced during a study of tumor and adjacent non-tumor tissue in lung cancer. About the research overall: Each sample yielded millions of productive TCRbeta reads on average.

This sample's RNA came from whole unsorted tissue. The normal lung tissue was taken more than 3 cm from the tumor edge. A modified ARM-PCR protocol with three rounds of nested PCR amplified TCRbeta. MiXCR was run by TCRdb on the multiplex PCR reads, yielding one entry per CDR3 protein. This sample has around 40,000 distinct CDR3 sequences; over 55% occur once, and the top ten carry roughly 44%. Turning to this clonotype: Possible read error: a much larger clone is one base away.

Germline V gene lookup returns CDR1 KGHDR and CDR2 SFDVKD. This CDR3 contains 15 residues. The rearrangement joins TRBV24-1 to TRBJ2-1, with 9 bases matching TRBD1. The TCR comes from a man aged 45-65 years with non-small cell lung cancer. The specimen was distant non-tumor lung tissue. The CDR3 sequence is CATSDLGQGYIEQFF. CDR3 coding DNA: TGTGCCACCAGTGATCTGGGACAGGGATACATTGAGCAGTTCTTC.